This TCR beta chain was sequenced during a study of blood T cell repertoires in COVID-19. Enrolment of Seattle patients took place during active infection, and they were followed longitudinally. The CDR3 runs 14 residues. The ends were cut back, 8 bases at V and 0 bases at J, with 13 bases in the middle. CDR1 and CDR2 from the germline V gene are ENHRY and SYGVKD. TCRdb's table, derived via immunoSEQ multiplex PCR, lists solely in-frame clones and lacks some. Of nearly 45,000 clones in the sample, about 87% were seen once. The clonotype comes from a man in his forties or fifties with COVID-19, enrolled during active disease. The V and J genes are TRBV10-3 and TRBJ1-1; TRBD1 is a possible D gene (5 bases). Sequencing was done on a sample of peripheral blood. CDR3 DNA: TGTGCCATCGCGCCTGGGGGGGTGAACACTGAAGCTTTCTTT. Amino acid sequence: CAIAPGGVNTEAFF.